Here is one T cell receptor beta chain with its context. The sample comes from a study of T cell responses to AZD1222 COVID-19 vaccine. Study-level information: Investigators merged groups given second doses at roughly 4 or roughly 12 weeks.

Some clones are missing from TCRdb's copy, which holds only in-frame ones; the method was immunoSEQ multiplex PCR. The sample yields around 140,000 clones, 70% to 90% seen once. The CDR3 consists of 15 residues. Per germline, CDR1 MNHEY and CDR2 SVGAGI. The J segment lost 10 bases and the V segment lost 6 bases, leaving 10 bases of the junction unmatched. The receptor's source is an adult in good health. The specimen was peripheral blood, collected on day 0 of AZD1222 vaccination. V gene TRBV6-5 combines with J gene TRBJ1-6, with 9 nucleotides matching TRBD1. As DNA, the CDR3 is TGTGCCAGCAGCCCGGACAGGGGAGTGGGGTCACCCCTCCACTTT. It is translated as CASSPDRGVGSPLHF.